This T cell receptor (beta chain) appears in the sequencing data of a study of Graves' ophthalmopathy and Graves' hyperthyroidism. Transcripts of RNA were the source for amplifying TCR beta CDR3 regions. First-round RT-PCR relied on HTBI primers, and a second-round multiplex PCR came next. MiXCR, applied by TCRdb to the multiplex PCR reads, yields one record per CDR3 protein. The sample carries hundreds of thousands of distinct CDR3 sequences, 40% to 50% recorded once. This clonotype was recorded a few times. Its specificity is unknown. Study findings and constraints: Ophthalmopathy progression predictions by the model showed nearly 75% specificity and approximately 71% sensitivity.

This receptor was obtained from an adult man with Graves' ophthalmopathy. Sequenced input: peripheral blood.

The CDR3 loop is CASSTGQGIVNTIYF. The CDR3 coding sequence is TGTGCCAGCAGCACGGGACAGGGGATAGTAAACACCATATATTTT. V is TRBV5-6 and J is TRBJ1-3; 10 nucleotides match TRBD1. Germline V gene sequence: CDR1 SGHDT, CDR2 YYEEEE. The CDR3 sequence is 15 residues long. J was trimmed by 6 bases and V by 4 bases; bases with no gene match: 7. Complete variable domain (other parts from reference TRBV5-6 and TRBJ1-3): DAGVTQSPTHLIKTRGQQVTLRCSPKSGHDTVSWYQQALGQGPQFIFQYYEEEERQRGNFPDRFSGHQFPNYSSELNVNALLLGDSALYLCASSTGQGIVNTIYFGEGSWLTVV.